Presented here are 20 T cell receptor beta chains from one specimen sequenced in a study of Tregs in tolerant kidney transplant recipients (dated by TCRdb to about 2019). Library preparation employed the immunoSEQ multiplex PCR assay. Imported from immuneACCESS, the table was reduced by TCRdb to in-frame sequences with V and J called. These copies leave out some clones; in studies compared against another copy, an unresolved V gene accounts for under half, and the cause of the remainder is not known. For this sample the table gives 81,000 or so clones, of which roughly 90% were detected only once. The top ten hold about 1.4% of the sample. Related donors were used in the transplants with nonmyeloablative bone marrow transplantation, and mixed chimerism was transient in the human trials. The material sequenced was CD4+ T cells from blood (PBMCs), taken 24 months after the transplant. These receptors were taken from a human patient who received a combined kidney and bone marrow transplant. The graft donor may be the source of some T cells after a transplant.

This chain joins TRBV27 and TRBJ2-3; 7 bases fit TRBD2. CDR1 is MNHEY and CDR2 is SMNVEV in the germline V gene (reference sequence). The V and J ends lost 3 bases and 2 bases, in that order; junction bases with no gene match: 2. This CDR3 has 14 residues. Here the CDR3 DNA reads TGTGCCAGCAGTTTGGCGGGGGTCACAGATACGCAGTATTTT. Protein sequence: CASSLAGVTDTQYF.

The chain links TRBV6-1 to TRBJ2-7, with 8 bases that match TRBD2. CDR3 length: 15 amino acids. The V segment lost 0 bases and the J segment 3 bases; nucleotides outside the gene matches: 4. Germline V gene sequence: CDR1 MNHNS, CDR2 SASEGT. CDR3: CASSEALAEVYEQYF. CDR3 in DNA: TGTGCCAGCAGTGAAGCACTAGCGGAAGTCTACGAGCAGTACTTC.

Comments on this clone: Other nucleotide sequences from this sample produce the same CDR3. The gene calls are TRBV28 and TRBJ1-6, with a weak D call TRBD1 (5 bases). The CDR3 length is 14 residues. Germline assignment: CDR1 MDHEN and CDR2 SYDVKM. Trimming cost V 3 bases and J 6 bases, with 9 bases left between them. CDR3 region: CASSLARVNSPLHF. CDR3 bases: TGTGCCAGCAGTTTGGCCAGGGTTAATTCACCCCTCCACTTT.

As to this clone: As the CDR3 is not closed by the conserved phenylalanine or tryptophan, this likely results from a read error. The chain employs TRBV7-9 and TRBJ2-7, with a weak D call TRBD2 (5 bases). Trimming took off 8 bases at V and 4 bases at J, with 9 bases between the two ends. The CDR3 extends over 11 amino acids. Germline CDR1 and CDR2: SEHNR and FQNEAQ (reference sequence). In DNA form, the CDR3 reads TGTGCCAGCCGGGATACATACGAGCAGTACCTC. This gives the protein CASRDTYEQYL.

The CDR3 loop reads CASGFTPLGGGRAGEQYF. DNA of the CDR3: TGTGCTAGTGGTTTCACCCCGTTAGGGGGGGGGAGGGCGGGCGAGCAGTACTTC. The chain links TRBV12-5 to TRBJ2-7; D is perhaps TRBD2 (7 bases). Germline loops: CDR1 LGHNT, CDR2 FRNRAP. This CDR3 has 18 residues. The V end was cut by 3 bases, the J end by 6 bases, with 27 bases between.

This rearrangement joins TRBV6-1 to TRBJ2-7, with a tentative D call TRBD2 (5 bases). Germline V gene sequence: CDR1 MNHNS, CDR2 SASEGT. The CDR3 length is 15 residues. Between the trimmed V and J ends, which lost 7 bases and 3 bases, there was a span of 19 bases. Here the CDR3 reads CASIEGGLWGYEQYF. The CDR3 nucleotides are TGTGCCAGCATCGAGGGTGGGTTGTGGGGCTACGAGCAGTACTTC.

The CDR3 DNA reads TGTGCCAGCAGCCCCAGGGCGGGGGCCCAGGTATATAGCAATCAGCCCCAGCATTTT. Its translation: CASSPRAGAQVYSNQPQHF. The chain recombines TRBV7-2 with TRBJ1-5; D is perhaps TRBD1 (6 bases). V was pared by 5 bases and J by 0 bases, with 23 bases between. The CDR3 is made up of 19 amino acids. Germline V gene data show CDR1 as SGHTA and CDR2 as FQGNSA.

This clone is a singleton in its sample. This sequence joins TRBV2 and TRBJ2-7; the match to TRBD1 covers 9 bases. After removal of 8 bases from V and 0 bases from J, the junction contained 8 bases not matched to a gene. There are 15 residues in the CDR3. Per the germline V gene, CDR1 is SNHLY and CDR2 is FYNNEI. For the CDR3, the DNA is TGTGCCAGCCACCCCGGGACAGGGAGCTCCTACGAGCAGTACTTC. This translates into CASHPGTGSSYEQYF.

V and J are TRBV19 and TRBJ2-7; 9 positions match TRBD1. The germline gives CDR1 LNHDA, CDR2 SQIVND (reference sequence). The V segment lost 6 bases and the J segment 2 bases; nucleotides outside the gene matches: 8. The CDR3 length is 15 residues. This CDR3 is CASSKTGGAPYEQYF. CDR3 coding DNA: TGTGCCAGTAGCAAAACAGGGGGCGCCCCCTACGAGCAGTACTTC.

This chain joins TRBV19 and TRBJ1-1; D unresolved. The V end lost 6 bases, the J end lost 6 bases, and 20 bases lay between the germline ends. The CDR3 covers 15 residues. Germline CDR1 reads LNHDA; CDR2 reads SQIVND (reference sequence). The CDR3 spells CASSVATFWGAEAFF. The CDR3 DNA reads TGTGCCAGTAGCGTAGCCACATTCTGGGGAGCTGAAGCTTTCTTT.

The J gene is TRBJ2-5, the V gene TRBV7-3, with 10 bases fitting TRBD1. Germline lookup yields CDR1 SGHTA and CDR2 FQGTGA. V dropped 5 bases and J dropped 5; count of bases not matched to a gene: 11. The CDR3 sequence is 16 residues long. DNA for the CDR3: TGTGCCAGCAGCCCCCACGAGGACAGGGGGTTGGAGACCCAGTACTTC. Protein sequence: CASSPHEDRGLETQYF.

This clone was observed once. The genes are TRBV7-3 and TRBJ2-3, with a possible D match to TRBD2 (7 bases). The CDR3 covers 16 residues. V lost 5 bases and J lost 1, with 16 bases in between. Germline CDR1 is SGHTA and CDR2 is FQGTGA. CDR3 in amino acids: CASSQWGGGGTDTQYF. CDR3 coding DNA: TGTGCCAGCAGCCAGTGGGGGGGCGGGGGCACAGATACGCAGTATTTT. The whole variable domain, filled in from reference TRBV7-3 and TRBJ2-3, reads GAGVSQTPSNKVTEKGKYVELRCDPISGHTALYWYRQSLGQGPEFLIYFQGTGAADDSGLPNDRFFAVRPEGSVSTLKIQRTERGDSAVYLCASSQWGGGGTDTQYFGPGTRLTVL.

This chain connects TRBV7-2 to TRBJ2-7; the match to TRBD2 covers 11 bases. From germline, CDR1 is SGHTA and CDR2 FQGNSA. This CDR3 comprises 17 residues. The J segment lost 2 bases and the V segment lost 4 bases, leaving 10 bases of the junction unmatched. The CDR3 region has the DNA TGTGCCAGCAGCTCATCAACTAGCGGGAGTATTCCCTACGAGCAGTACTTC. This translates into CASSSSTSGSIPYEQYF.

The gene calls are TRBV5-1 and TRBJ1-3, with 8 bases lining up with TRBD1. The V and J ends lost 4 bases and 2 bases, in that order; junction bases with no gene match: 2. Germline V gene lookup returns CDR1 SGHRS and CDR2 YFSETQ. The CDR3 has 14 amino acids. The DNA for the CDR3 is TGCGCCAGCAGCCAGGACAGGGCTGGAAACACCATATATTTT. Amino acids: CASSQDRAGNTIYF.

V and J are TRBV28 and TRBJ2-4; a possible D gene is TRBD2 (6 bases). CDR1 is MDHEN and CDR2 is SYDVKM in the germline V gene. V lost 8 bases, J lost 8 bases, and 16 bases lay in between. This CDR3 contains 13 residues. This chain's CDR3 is CASQTPWGDIQYF. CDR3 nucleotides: TGTGCCAGCCAAACGCCTTGGGGGGACATTCAGTACTTC.

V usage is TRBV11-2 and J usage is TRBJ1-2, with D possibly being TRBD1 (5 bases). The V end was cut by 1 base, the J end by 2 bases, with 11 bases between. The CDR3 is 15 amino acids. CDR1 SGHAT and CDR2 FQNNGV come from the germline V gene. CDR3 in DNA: TGTGCCAGCAGCTTAGCGGCGGACATCAACTATGGCTACACCTTC. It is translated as CASSLAADINYGYTF.

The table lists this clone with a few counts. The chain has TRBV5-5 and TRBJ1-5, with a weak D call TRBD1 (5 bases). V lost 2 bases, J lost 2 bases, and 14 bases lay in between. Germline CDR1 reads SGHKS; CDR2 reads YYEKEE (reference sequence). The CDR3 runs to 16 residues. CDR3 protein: CASSLVILQGNQPQHF. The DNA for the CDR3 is TGTGCCAGCAGCTTAGTCATTCTACAGGGCAATCAGCCCCAGCATTTT.

CDR3 loop: CASSLQRTRDRETQYF. The CDR3 nucleotides are TGCGCCAGCAGCTTGCAGAGGACAAGGGATCGAGAGACCCAGTACTTC. This chain joins TRBV5-1 and TRBJ2-5, with D perhaps matching TRBD1 (5 bases). Trimming took off 1 base at V and 4 bases at J, with 17 bases between the two ends. In germline, CDR1 is SGHRS, CDR2 YFSETQ. This CDR3 has 16 residues. The entire variable domain, with the rest obtained from reference TRBV5-1 and TRBJ2-5, is as follows: KAGVTQTPRYLIKTRGQQVTLSCSPISGHRSVSWYQQTPGQGLQFLFEYFSETQRNKGNFPGRFSGRQFSNSRSEMNVSTLELGDSALYLCASSLQRTRDRETQYFGPGTRLLVL.

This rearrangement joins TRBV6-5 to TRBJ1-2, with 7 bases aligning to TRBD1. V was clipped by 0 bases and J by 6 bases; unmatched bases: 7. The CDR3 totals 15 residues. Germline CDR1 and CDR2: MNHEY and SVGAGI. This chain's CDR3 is CASSYSRAGGNGYTF. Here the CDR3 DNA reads TGTGCCAGCAGTTACTCGAGGGCAGGGGGTAATGGCTACACCTTC.

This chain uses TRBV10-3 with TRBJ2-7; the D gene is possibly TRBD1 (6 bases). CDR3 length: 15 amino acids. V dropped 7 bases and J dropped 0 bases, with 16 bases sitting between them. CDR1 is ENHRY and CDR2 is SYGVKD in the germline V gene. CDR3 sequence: CAINRDTGLSYEQYF. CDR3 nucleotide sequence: TGTGCCATCAATCGGGACACCGGCCTCTCCTACGAGCAGTACTTC.